This is a list of T cell receptor beta chains from one sample in a study of shared clonotypes between healthy human individuals. Clones were sequenced by immunoSEQ multiplex PCR, and TCRdb holds only the in-frame ones, with some missing. The repertoire holds 2 million to 3 million clones, with roughly 93% as singletons. The sequencing input was naive CD4+ T cells from PBMCs. These receptors were collected from a young man in good health. Some clones in this sample may be carry-over from other donors' samples. CDR3s include the opening cysteine and the closing phenylalanine or tryptophan. D genes are given only for firm matches. Part of the rows lack a size; the others show once, few, many or a class for expanded clones.

D: -; length: 11; V: TRBV10-3; J: TRBJ1-2; size: -; CDR3: CAISGEDGYTF; DNA: TGTGCCATCAGCGGAGAAGATGGCTACACCTTC
D: -; length: 15; V: TRBV5-4; J: TRBJ2-5; size: -; CDR3: CASTTQQGLAETQYF; DNA: TGTGCCAGCACAACTCAACAGGGCCTAGCAGAGACCCAGTACTTC
D: -; length: 15; V: TRBV7-9; J: TRBJ1-3; size: once; CDR3: CASSLMAGERNTIYF; DNA: TGTGCCAGCAGCTTAATGGCAGGGGAGCGCAACACCATATATTTT
D: -; length: 14; V: TRBV6-1; J: TRBJ2-7; size: -; CDR3: CASSGGQNSYEQYF; DNA: TGTGCCAGCAGTGGAGGACAGAACTCCTACGAGCAGTACTTC
D: -; length: 13; V: TRBV5-1; J: TRBJ2-1; size: -; CDR3: CASSFGPDASQFF; DNA: TGCGCCAGCAGCTTTGGCCCGGATGCATCGCAGTTCTTC
D: -; length: 15; V: TRBV27; J: TRBJ2-7; size: -; CDR3: CASSPLERRGGEQYF; DNA: TGTGCCAGCAGTCCCCTCGAGCGGAGAGGGGGCGAGCAGTACTTC
D: -; length: 14; V: TRBV5-6; J: TRBJ2-7; size: once; CDR3: CASSLVSSSYEQYF; DNA: TGTGCCAGCAGCTTGGTTTCGAGCTCCTACGAGCAGTACTTC
D: -; length: 13; V: TRBV6-1; J: TRBJ1-2; size: -; CDR3: CASRKQDSTGYTF; DNA: TGTGCCAGCAGAAAACAGGATTCTACTGGCTACACCTTC
D: -; length: 14; V: TRBV5-1; J: TRBJ1-2; size: -; CDR3: CASSLSQGNYGYTF; DNA: TGCGCCAGCAGCTTGTCTCAGGGTAACTATGGCTACACCTTC
D: TRBD2; length: 19; V: TRBV9; J: TRBJ2-6; size: -; CDR3: CASSPRTSGMLSGANVLTF; DNA: TGTGCCAGCAGCCCCCGGACTAGCGGGATGTTATCCGGGGCCAACGTCCTGACTTTC
D: -; length: 13; V: TRBV6-4; J: TRBJ1-1; size: once; CDR3: CASSAQGNTEAFF; DNA: TGTGCCAGCAGTGCACAGGGAAACACTGAAGCTTTCTTT
D: -; length: 13; V: TRBV2; J: TRBJ2-3; size: -; CDR3: CASNRGTTDTQYF; DNA: TGTGCCAGCAATAGGGGAACCACAGATACGCAGTATTTT
D: -; length: 15; V: TRBV18; J: TRBJ1-2; size: -; CDR3: CASSPPGPSNYGYTF; DNA: TGTGCCAGCTCACCGCCGGGCCCATCTAACTATGGCTACACCTTC
D: TRBD1; length: 15; V: TRBV6-5; J: TRBJ2-7; size: -; CDR3: CASSIPGTGTYEQYF; DNA: TGTGCCAGCAGCATACCCGGGACAGGGACCTACGAGCAGTACTTC
D: -; length: 14; V: TRBV28; J: TRBJ2-1; size: -; CDR3: CASRSGLLATEQFF; DNA: TGTGCCAGCAGGAGCGGGTTACTAGCTACTGAGCAGTTCTTC
D: -; length: 14; V: TRBV11-2; J: TRBJ1-4; size: -; CDR3: CASSSRQFNEKLFF; DNA: TGTGCCAGCAGCTCACGACAGTTTAATGAAAAACTGTTTTTT
D: -; length: 16; V: TRBV28; J: TRBJ2-7; size: -; CDR3: CASSFFGASGTYEQYF; DNA: TGTGCCAGCAGTTTCTTTGGGGCCTCAGGGACCTACGAGCAGTACTTC
D: TRBD2; length: 16; V: TRBV19; J: TRBJ2-1; size: -; CDR3: CASTARLAGGPGEQFF; DNA: TGTGCCAGTACCGCTAGACTAGCGGGAGGGCCAGGTGAGCAGTTCTTC
D: -; length: 14; V: TRBV30; J: TRBJ2-7; size: -; CDR3: CAWSVGGVAYEQYF; DNA: TGTGCCTGGAGTGTCGGGGGAGTCGCATACGAGCAGTACTTC
D: TRBD1; length: 17; V: TRBV7-8; J: TRBJ1-1; size: -; CDR3: CASSPRQGRALNTEAFF; DNA: TGTGCCAGCAGCCCGAGACAGGGGAGGGCCCTGAACACTGAAGCTTTCTTT
D: -; length: 13; V: TRBV6-1; J: TRBJ1-5; size: few; CDR3: CASSEGGVQPQHF; DNA: TGTGCCAGCAGTGAGGGAGGGGTTCAGCCCCAGCATTTT
D: -; length: 15; V: TRBV7-8; J: TRBJ1-6; size: -; CDR3: CASSSRSEPNSPLHF; DNA: TGTGCCAGCAGCTCCAGATCGGAACCCAATTCACCCCTCCACTTT
D: -; length: 15; V: TRBV6-1; J: TRBJ1-6; size: -; CDR3: CASSQWRGLDSPLHF; DNA: TGTGCCAGCAGTCAATGGAGGGGTTTGGATTCACCCCTCCACTTT
D: -; length: 16; V: TRBV19; J: TRBJ2-7; size: -; CDR3: CASSTDPTALGYEQYF; DNA: TGTGCCAGTAGTACCGACCCGACTGCTCTGGGGTACGAGCAGTACTTC
D: -; length: 13; V: TRBV9; J: TRBJ1-4; size: -; CDR3: CASSVDGREKLFF; DNA: TGTGCCAGCAGCGTAGACGGGCGTGAAAAACTGTTTTTT
D: -; length: 14; V: TRBV10-3; J: TRBJ1-1; size: -; CDR3: CAIRLDGVMAEAFF; DNA: TGTGCCATCAGACTAGACGGGGTGATGGCTGAAGCTTTCTTT
D: -; length: 16; V: TRBV6-6; J: TRBJ2-2; size: -; CDR3: CASSYSYDVEGGELFF; DNA: TGTGCCAGCAGCTACTCGTACGACGTTGAAGGCGGGGAGCTGTTTTTT
D: TRBD2; length: 15; V: TRBV28; J: TRBJ2-7; size: -; CDR3: CASSFLSSGTYEQYF; DNA: TGTGCCAGCAGTTTTCTATCTAGCGGGACCTACGAGCAGTACTTC
D: -; length: 16; V: TRBV28; J: TRBJ1-3; size: -; CDR3: CASSFRGISSGNTIYF; DNA: TGTGCCAGCAGTTTCCGGGGGATTTCATCTGGAAACACCATATATTTT
D: TRBD1; length: 13; V: TRBV7-2; J: TRBJ1-1; size: -; CDR3: CASSATGVTEAFF; DNA: TGTGCCAGCAGCGCTACAGGGGTCACTGAAGCTTTCTTT
D: -; length: 13; V: TRBV6-6; J: TRBJ1-1; size: -; CDR3: CASSLQGFTEAFF; DNA: TGTGCCAGCAGTTTACAGGGCTTCACTGAAGCTTTCTTT
D: -; length: 14; V: TRBV27; J: TRBJ1-1; size: -; CDR3: CASSLSSANTEAFF; DNA: TGTGCCAGCAGTTTATCGTCGGCGAACACTGAAGCTTTCTTT
D: -; length: 15; V: TRBV11-3; J: TRBJ2-7; size: -; CDR3: CASSLEGGEAYEQYF; DNA: TGTGCCAGCAGCTTAGAAGGGGGAGAGGCCTACGAGCAGTACTTC
D: -; length: 13; V: TRBV18; J: TRBJ2-5; size: -; CDR3: CASSRTQPETQYF; DNA: TGTGCCAGCTCTAGAACACAACCAGAGACCCAGTACTTC
D: TRBD2; length: 14; V: TRBV5-1; J: TRBJ2-1; size: -; CDR3: CASSPGLAGAGEFF; DNA: TGCGCCAGCAGCCCGGGACTAGCGGGGGCTGGGGAGTTCTTC
D: -; length: 15; V: TRBV28; J: TRBJ1-1; size: -; CDR3: CASTTDGGLNTEAFF; DNA: TGTGCCAGCACGACCGACGGGGGCCTGAACACTGAAGCTTTCTTT
D: -; length: 16; V: TRBV11-2; J: TRBJ2-2; size: once; CDR3: CASSTPTGPNTGELFF; DNA: TGTGCCAGCAGCACCCCGACAGGCCCGAACACCGGGGAGCTGTTTTTT
D: -; length: 16; V: TRBV27; J: TRBJ1-2; size: -; CDR3: CASSFLGFGENYGYTF; DNA: TGTGCCAGCAGCTTTTTGGGTTTCGGGGAGAACTATGGCTACACCTTC
D: -; length: 16; V: TRBV28; J: TRBJ2-5; size: -; CDR3: CASSLSAGTEQETQYF; DNA: TGTGCCAGCAGTTTGTCCGCCGGGACCGAGCAAGAGACCCAGTACTTC
D: -; length: 14; V: TRBV6-6; J: TRBJ1-2; size: once; CDR3: CASSTDGIGYGYTF; DNA: TGTGCCAGCAGTACGGACGGAATAGGCTATGGCTACACCTTC
D: TRBD2; length: 14; V: TRBV28; J: TRBJ2-5; size: -; CDR3: CATGGARTQETQYF; DNA: TGTGCCACCGGGGGGGCGCGTACTCAAGAGACCCAGTACTTC
D: -; length: 14; V: TRBV15; J: TRBJ2-7; size: -; CDR3: CATSLGGPPTEQYF; DNA: TGTGCCACCAGCCTCGGGGGGCCTCCAACCGAGCAGTACTTC
D: TRBD1; length: 14; V: TRBV27; J: TRBJ2-7; size: once; CDR3: CASPNRDRSYEQYF; DNA: TGTGCCAGCCCCAACCGGGACAGGTCCTACGAGCAGTACTTC
D: TRBD1; length: 16; V: TRBV5-1; J: TRBJ2-2; size: -; CDR3: CASSYLTGRNTGELFF; DNA: TGCGCCAGCAGCTACTTGACAGGGCGGAACACCGGGGAGCTGTTTTTT
D: -; length: 15; V: TRBV5-1; J: TRBJ2-3; size: -; CDR3: CASSPLLIAADTQYF; DNA: TGCGCCAGCAGCCCTCTCCTTATAGCAGCAGATACGCAGTATTTT
D: -; length: 9; V: TRBV20-1; J: TRBJ2-5; size: -; CDR3: CSAKETQYF; DNA: TGCAGTGCAAAAGAGACCCAGTACTTC
D: -; length: 15; V: TRBV5-1; J: TRBJ2-7; size: -; CDR3: CASSSRRDKDYEQYF; DNA: TGCGCCAGCAGCTCCCGCCGGGACAAAGATTACGAGCAGTACTTC
D: TRBD1; length: 15; V: TRBV28; J: TRBJ2-3; size: -; CDR3: CASSSPGGRRDTQYF; DNA: TGTGCCAGCAGTTCCCCAGGGGGCAGGAGAGATACGCAGTATTTT
D: -; length: 11; V: TRBV20-1; J: TRBJ1-2; size: -; CDR3: CSASLQVGYTF; DNA: TGCAGTGCTAGTCTCCAAGTTGGCTACACCTTC
D: TRBD1; length: 15; V: TRBV5-1; J: TRBJ2-2; size: -; CDR3: CASSSDRVSAGELFF; DNA: TGCGCCAGCAGCTCGGACAGGGTATCCGCCGGGGAGCTGTTTTTT
D: -; length: 13; V: TRBV4-3; J: TRBJ1-2; size: -; CDR3: CASSQSPGYGYTF; DNA: TGCGCCAGCAGCCAAAGTCCGGGCTATGGCTACACCTTC
D: -; length: 14; V: TRBV11-3; J: TRBJ2-7; size: once; CDR3: CASSLSSPPYEQYF; DNA: TGTGCCAGCAGCTTAAGCAGCCCGCCCTACGAGCAGTACTTC
D: -; length: 14; V: TRBV6-6; J: TRBJ2-7; size: -; CDR3: CASSYSQGMGEQYF; DNA: TGTGCCAGCAGTTACTCACAGGGAATGGGGGAGCAGTACTTC
D: TRBD1; length: 15; V: TRBV7-8; J: TRBJ1-2; size: -; CDR3: CASSPGQGAYRGYTF; DNA: TGTGCCAGCAGCCCGGGACAGGGGGCATATCGTGGCTACACCTTC
D: -; length: 14; V: TRBV7-8; J: TRBJ1-1; size: -; CDR3: CASSHGGANTEAFF; DNA: TGTGCCAGCAGCCACGGGGGGGCAAACACTGAAGCTTTCTTT
D: -; length: 11; V: TRBV29-1; J: TRBJ1-2; size: -; CDR3: CSVARDHGYTF; DNA: TGCAGCGTTGCCAGGGACCATGGCTACACCTTC
D: -; length: 16; V: TRBV18; J: TRBJ2-1; size: -; CDR3: CASSPLLEGSYNEQFF; DNA: TGTGCCAGCTCACCACTCCTGGAGGGGTCCTACAATGAGCAGTTCTTC
D: TRBD2; length: 13; V: TRBV6-1; J: TRBJ2-7; size: -; CDR3: CATRLAVTYEQYF; DNA: TGTGCCACTCGACTAGCGGTGACCTACGAGCAGTACTTC